This TCR beta chain emerged from a study of cytomegalovirus exposure and HLA in healthy donors. J lost 1 base, V lost 5 bases, and 9 bases had no gene match. This CDR3 is built from 16 residues. Per the germline V gene, CDR1 is SNHLY and CDR2 is FYNNEI. Primers for the PCR totalled 60 Vbeta and 13 Jbeta. TCRdb's table, derived via immunoSEQ multiplex PCR, lists solely in-frame clones and lacks some. Here the sample spans 150,000 to 200,000 clones, over 75% being singletons. Material for sequencing was PBMCs. The rearrangement uses TRBV2 and TRBJ2-3, with TRBD2 matching over 7 bases. This receptor was taken from a woman under 40 in good health and CMV-seronegative. The CDR3 DNA reads as TGTGCCAGCAGTCCCCTCCTGGGGGGGGGCACAGATACGCAGTATTTT. Its translation: CASSPLLGGGTDTQYF.